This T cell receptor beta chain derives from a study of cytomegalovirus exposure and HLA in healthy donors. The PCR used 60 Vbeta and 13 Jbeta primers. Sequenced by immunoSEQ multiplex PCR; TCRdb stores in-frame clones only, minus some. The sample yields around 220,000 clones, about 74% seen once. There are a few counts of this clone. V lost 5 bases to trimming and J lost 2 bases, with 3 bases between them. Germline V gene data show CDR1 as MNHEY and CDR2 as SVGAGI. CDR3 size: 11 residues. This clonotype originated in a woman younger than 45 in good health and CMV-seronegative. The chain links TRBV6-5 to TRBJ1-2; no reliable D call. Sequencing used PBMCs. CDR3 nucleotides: TGTGCCAGCAGTCCGAACTATGGCTACACCTTC. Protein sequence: CASSPNYGYTF.